Below, one T cell receptor beta chain is given with its context. The data are from a study of blood T cell repertoires in COVID-19. For the study at large: The samples span acute and convalescent COVID-19 from the United States, Italy and Spain. From T cells, B-cell-depleted T cells, or PBMCs came the material, which was cDNA or gDNA.

The germline V gene has CDR1 SGHTA and CDR2 FQGTGA. The V segment lost 2 bases and the J segment 5 bases; nucleotides outside the gene matches: 12. The length of the CDR3 is 17 residues. Only in-frame clones appear in the TCRdb table, and some are missing; sequencing was by immunoSEQ multiplex PCR. The sample includes under 350,000 clones, about nine tenths of them seen just once. Living in 25 or so US areas, the participants were between roughly 18 and 89 years of age. Assignment of participants to cohorts was predicated upon participant-reported clinical history. The clonotype originates from a man between 60 and 75 years old who had recovered from COVID-19. The material sequenced was PBMCs or T cells enriched from blood (not recorded which). This rearrangement joins TRBV7-3 to TRBJ1-1; TRBD1 agrees at 9 bases. Here the CDR3 reads CASSLRSRGQGRTEAFF. CDR3 nucleotides: TGTGCCAGCAGCTTACGATCTAGGGGACAGGGTAGAACTGAAGCTTTCTTT.